The clone carrying this TCR beta chain has just a few counts. Its cognate antigen is unknown. Template material for amplifying TCR beta CDR3 regions consisted of RNA transcripts. Using the HTBI primer set, a first-round RT-PCR was run on the TCR CDR3. Via MiXCR, TCRdb re-called the multiplex PCR reads, giving one row per CDR3 protein. The sample lists 550,000 to 700,000 distinct CDR3 sequences; just over 45% were seen once. Reasons for excluding patients were uncontrolled infection, other autoimmune disease, pregnancy or lactation. Diagnosis rested on symptoms, serum thyroxine and TRAb, thyroid ultrasound, and orbital computed tomography. This entry is derived from a study of T cells in Graves' hyperthyroidism and ophthalmopathy. Study-level results: Before onset, ophthalmopathy was predicted by the model a median about six months earlier. Blood also held most thyroid clonotypes expanded beyond 0.001.

The length of the CDR3 is 13 residues. Trimming shortened V by 2 bases and J by 7 bases, and 8 bases separated the two germline ends. Germline lookup yields CDR1 SEHNR and CDR2 FQNEAQ (reference sequence). The genes are TRBV7-9 and TRBJ1-4; D unresolved. The receptor was derived from an adult woman with Graves' disease, either hyperthyroidism or ophthalmopathy (not recorded which). The sequenced sample was peripheral blood or thyroid tissue (not recorded which). The CDR3 spells CASSLRETEKLFF. CDR3 coding DNA: TGTGCCAGCAGCTTAAGGGAGACTGAAAAACTGTTTTTT.